This T cell receptor (beta chain) was profiled in a study of shared clonotypes between healthy human individuals. Looking at the study overall: Donor composition was two women and three men, aged 18 to 49. Whole-study findings and limits: Non-shared clonotypes were found to have lower generation probabilities than the clonotypes that were shared by all four of the sorted-subset donors. Clonotype sharing among donors, it was expected, would be affected by sequencing depth. Larger richness was generally estimated for naive than memory subsets.

In germline, CDR1 is LGHNT, CDR2 FRNRAP. The ends were cut back, 3 bases at V and 1 base at J, with 6 bases in the middle. The CDR3 sequence is 13 residues long. With regard to this clone: Antigen unknown. This sample includes further DNA sequences coding for the same CDR3.

Sequenced by immunoSEQ multiplex PCR; TCRdb stores in-frame clones only, minus some. The sample has some 2.1 million clones, 85% to 95% seen once. The sample consisted of naive CD4+ T cells sorted from blood. Subset here: CD45RA+ positively selected. The chain joins TRBV12-5 to TRBJ1-1; D is ambiguous. The receptor's source is a man between 18 and 35 years old in good health. The CDR3 DNA sequence: TGTGCTAGTGGTTTTGGGGAGAACACTGAAGCTTTCTTT. Amino acids: CASGFGENTEAFF.